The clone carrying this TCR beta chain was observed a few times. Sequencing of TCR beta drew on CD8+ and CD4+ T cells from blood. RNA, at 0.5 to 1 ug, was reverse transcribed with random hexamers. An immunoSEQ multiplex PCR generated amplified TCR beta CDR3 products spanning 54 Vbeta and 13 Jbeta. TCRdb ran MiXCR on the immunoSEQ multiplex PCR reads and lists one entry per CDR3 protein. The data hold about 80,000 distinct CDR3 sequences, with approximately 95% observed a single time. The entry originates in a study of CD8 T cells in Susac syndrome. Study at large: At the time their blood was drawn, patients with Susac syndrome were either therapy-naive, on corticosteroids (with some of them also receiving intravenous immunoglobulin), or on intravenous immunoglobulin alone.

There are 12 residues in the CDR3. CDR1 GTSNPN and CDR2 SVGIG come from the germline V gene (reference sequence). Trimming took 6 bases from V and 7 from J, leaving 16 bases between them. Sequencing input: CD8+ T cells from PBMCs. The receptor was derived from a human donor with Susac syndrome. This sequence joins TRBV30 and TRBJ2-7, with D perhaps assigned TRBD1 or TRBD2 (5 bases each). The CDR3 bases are TGTGCCTGCTCCTCTTCCAGGGAGGAGCAGTACTTC. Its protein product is CACSSSREEQYF.